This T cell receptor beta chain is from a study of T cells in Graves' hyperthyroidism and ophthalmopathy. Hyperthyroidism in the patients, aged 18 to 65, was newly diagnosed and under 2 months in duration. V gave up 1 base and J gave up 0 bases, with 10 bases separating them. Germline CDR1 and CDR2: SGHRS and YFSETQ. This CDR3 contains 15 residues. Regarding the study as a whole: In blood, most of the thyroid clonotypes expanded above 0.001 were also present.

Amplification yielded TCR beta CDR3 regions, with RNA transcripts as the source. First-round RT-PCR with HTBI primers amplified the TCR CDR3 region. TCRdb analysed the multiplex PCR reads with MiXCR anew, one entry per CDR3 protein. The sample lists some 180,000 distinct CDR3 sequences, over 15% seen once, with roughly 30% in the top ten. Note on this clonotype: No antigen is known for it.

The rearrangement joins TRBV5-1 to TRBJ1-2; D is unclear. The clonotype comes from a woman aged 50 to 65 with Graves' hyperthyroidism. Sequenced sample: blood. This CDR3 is CASSLTLSPNYGYTF. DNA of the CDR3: TGCGCCAGCAGCTTGACACTCAGTCCTAACTATGGCTACACCTTC.